Included here is one T cell receptor beta chain sequence, with context. Its antigen is still unknown. Base quality data are lacking; no much larger clone is found one base away. This entry is derived from a study of shared clonotypes between healthy human individuals (dated by TCRdb to 2019 to 2021). The study in broad terms: The cohort included a few men and a couple of women between 18 and 49 years of age. To increase sequencing depth and limit assay-specific biases, different laboratories used diverse techniques to prepare libraries and sequence TCR repertoires. To estimate repertoire size and how much clonotype sharing occurs between individuals, the study deeply sequenced the blood TCR repertoires of five healthy adults. For each donor, CD4 naive and CD4 memory were each run on three plates, CD8 naive on two plates, and CD8 memory on one plate. Leukapheresis yielded between about 0.94 and 9.5 billion PBMCs per donor. The paper's findings and limits, for the study overall: Only blood was sampled, and tissue TCR repertoires likely differ from those in blood. Approximately 4.8% of naive CD4, 3.5% of naive CD8, 2% to 2.5% of memory CD4, and less than 0.45% of memory CD8 clonotypes were shared across a handful of donors. Higher generation probabilities were observed for clonotypes shared by all four sorted-subset donors than for non-shared clonotypes. Incomplete sequencing was indicated by rarefaction of sorted-subset datasets, despite the large sequencing depth. Based on pairwise subsampling, the degree of clonotype sharing among donors was expected to be affected by sequencing depth. Estimated clonotype richness was generally larger for naive than for memory subsets. Because the study included a small number of donors, the genetic and exposure-history diversity represented was limited.

In the germline V gene, CDR1 corresponds to KGHSH and CDR2 to LQKENI. V gives up 4 bases and J gives up 9 bases, and the segment between their germline ends measures 13 bases. From cysteine to phenylalanine, the CDR3 is 13 amino acids long. Only the CDR3 DNA stays, 39 bases, in frame from base 1. Healthy HIV-negative adults with no recently reported acute infections or vaccinations were included as donors. All donors were Caucasian adults living in Nashville, Tennessee, USA. CD4+ T cells were enriched by magnetic negative selection; naive cells were then positively selected on CD45RA, and the negative fraction formed the memory subset. Blood was obtained by leukapheresis, after which PBMCs were separated by Ficoll-Histopaque density gradient centrifugation and cryopreserved in liquid nitrogen vapor phase. Analytical flow cytometry was used to check the purity and quantity of every magnetically sorted T cell population. Genomic DNA was isolated from each sorted fraction and quantified by UV absorbance on a Nanodrop 2000c.

Using the deep immunoSEQ assay, TCR CDR3 regions were amplified from genomic DNA by multiplex PCR. Genomic DNA extracted from each cell subset was distributed evenly over all wells of several immunoSEQ 96-well plates, and each plate served as one replicate. For sorted subsets, about 200 ng genomic DNA, equal to 25,000 to 35,000 T cell genomes, was loaded into each replicate PCR. Purified libraries were quantified with a Qubit 3.0 fluorometer, sized on a Bioanalyzer 2100, and re-quantified with the KAPA Library Quantification kit. Every immunoSEQ 96-well plate was sequenced on a dedicated single-read 150-cycle Illumina NextSeq 550 flow cell. For the original study's pipeline: Because only junctional sequences without quality scores were contained in the immunoSEQ output, filtering matching that applied to full-length reads could not be performed. Sequences were annotated with PyIR, a Python wrapper for IgBLAST v1.9, and V/J genes and CDR3 were assigned using IMGT germline references. Reads with weak V/J assignments (E-value above 1e-6), missing CDR3, stop codons, out-of-frame junctions, or ambiguous translated residues were removed. V3J clonotypes were defined by identical inferred V gene, J gene, and CDR3 amino acid sequence. To compute the percentage overlap between repertoires, the number of shared unique clonotypes was divided by the size of the smaller repertoire. Three approaches were used to assess repertoire richness: RTK rarefaction, the Chao1 estimator, and Recon v2.1 estimates of unobserved clonotypes. OLGA was used to compute generation probabilities for all TCRbeta clonotypes that the gDNA method yielded from a few donors. TCRdb holds this immuneACCESS table with in-frame rearrangements only. Some clones are missing; in checked studies, unresolved V genes explain under half, and the rest has no known cause. V, J and clone size are those of that table, while D and trimming were read from the DNA. This sample gives around 2.3 million clones in total; 90% to 96% of them show up just once. The ten largest clonotypes hold around 0.13% of the sample.

The receptor's source is a man aged 18 to 29 in good health. The sequence links TRBV18 to TRBJ2-1; confidence is insufficient to name the D gene. Material: naive CD4+ T cells sorted from blood. The intended sense of this specimen's cell subset or site label: CD45RA+ positively selected. The DNA is TGTGCCAGCTCACTCACTATCGTGGGTGAGCAGTTCTTC. Its product reads: CASSLTIVGEQFF. The variable domain in full, with residues beyond the CDR3 obtained from the reference TRBV18 and TRBJ2-1 genes, is NAGVMQNPRHLVRRRGQEARLRCSPMKGHSHVYWYRQLPEEGLKFMVYLQKENIIDESGMPKERFSAEFPKEGPSILRIQQVVRGDSAAYFCASSLTIVGEQFFGPGTRLTVL.